A selection of T cell receptor beta chains follows, all from one sample in a study of beta chain features in type 1 diabetes. Measured with immunoSEQ multiplex PCR; TCRdb has only the in-frame clones, and not every one. The sample carries 310,000 or so clones, around 9% recorded once. Sequencing used central memory CD4+ T cells from blood. The source of these receptors is a young man with type 1 diabetes. CDR3s include the opening cysteine and the closing phenylalanine or tryptophan. The D gene is left open where the match is weak.

D	V	CDR3
NA	TRBV20-1	CSARVGEMMFF
TRBD1	TRBV27	CASSAGQANTEAFF
TRBD1	TRBV9	CASSSGWGQGRTGANVLTF
NA	TRBV9	CASSPRTFGEKLFF
NA	TRBV10-3	CAISESAGVATEAFF
NA	TRBV13	CASSSTDNYGYTF
NA	TRBV6-1	CASSEQPTDTQYF
NA	TRBV5-6	CASSPTPLGREAFF
TRBD1	TRBV7-9	CASSRQGEQPQHF
NA	TRBV7-2	CASNLGLGDYEQYF
TRBD2	TRBV9	CASSVGEGSDTQYF
TRBD1	TRBV30	CAWSRGHEQYF
NA	TRBV2	CASSRGQTSGANVLTF
TRBD1	TRBV9	CASSAQGARGYTF
NA	TRBV29-1	CSVERGQLTEAFF
NA	TRBV7-2	CASSLVPTDTQYF
NA	TRBV27	CASSLGYGYTF
TRBD1	TRBV10-3	CACQRQGGEAFF
NA	TRBV5-1	CASSPGAGTDTQYF
NA	TRBV10-3	CAISAADNQETQYF
TRBD1	TRBV11-2	CASSLVAAGGAKTQYF
NA	TRBV2	CASSDWNTEAFF
TRBD2	TRBV11-2	CASSLELAGNEQFF
TRBD1	TRBV7-9	CASSQGGTGTTEAFF
NA	TRBV30	CAWSGTANTEAFF
TRBD1	TRBV28	CASSSGTGRTEAFF
NA	TRBV18	CASSPQESGAKGNYGYTF
TRBD1	TRBV6-5	CASSYSDRAKGYTF
NA	TRBV10-3	CAISGGPGSKGVGEQFF
NA	TRBV2	CASTLLRGRGNEKLFF
NA	TRBV14	CASKVSGGSYEQYF
TRBD2	TRBV7-2	CASSLSASGVPNEQFF
NA	TRBV18	CASSPGIEASYTGELFF
NA	TRBV13	CASSLGGLPGHGYTQYF
NA	TRBV19	CASSAGGQFYGYTF
TRBD1	TRBV28	CASSLVWDRGVEQYF
TRBD1	TRBV9	CASSVITRRTGTGGDEQYF
NA	TRBV19	CASTKVTTLNTEAFF
TRBD1	TRBV9	CASRDRNYEQYF
NA	TRBV28	CASSLVSGQETQYF
NA	TRBV7-6	CASSLDGEKLFF
NA	TRBV2	CASSEEGTDTQYF
TRBD1	TRBV10-3	CAISTGQDTYEQYF
TRBD1	TRBV7-2	CASSSGTGEVYEQYF
NA	TRBV4-1	CASSQAREDYGYTF
TRBD2	TRBV2	CASRSSGGLTDTQYF
NA	TRBV28	CASSSSFSIAQYF
TRBD1	TRBV5-1	CASSSGQAGREKLFF
NA	TRBV30	CAWSRDVSPLHF
NA	TRBV25-1	CASSDATAYTYEQYF
TRBD2	TRBV7-2	CASRMTSGTYNEQFF
NA	TRBV7-9	CASSPVAGELFF
TRBD1	TRBV11-3	CASSKDRDNEQFF